The clone carrying this T cell receptor (beta chain) was seen only once. Its target is not known. This specimen belongs to a study of T-cell memory formation after mild COVID-19. Study results and limitations: Contracting clones from day 15 to 85 had balanced CD4/CD8; later expanders favoured CD4+. Memory from before infection featured some responding clones, which suggests cross-reactive memory joined.

Constant-segment primers were used for 5'RACE, and the resulting TCR alpha and TCR beta cDNA libraries carried sample barcodes and UMIs. TCRdb independently ran MiXCR on the 5' RACE reads; one entry per CDR3 protein. Among around 530,000 distinct CDR3 sequences, about a fifth were seen once, and the ten largest hold 8.4%. V was shortened by 1 base and J by 2 bases, with 13 bases between the two germline ends. The CDR3 has 16 amino acids. CDR1 is SGHNT and CDR2 is YENEEA in the germline V gene. Sequencing was done on a sample of PBMCs or a T cell subset sorted from them (not recorded which). The chain recombines TRBV11-3 with TRBJ2-3, with D unresolved. The sequence came from an adult woman who had mild COVID-19 (a few samples of this study predate the infection). Cell type and time point are not known. The DNA for the CDR3 is TGTGCCAGCAGCTTAGGTGGAGACCGGACCACAGATACGCAGTATTTT. It translates to CASSLGGDRTTDTQYF. The full variable domain, its missing parts supplied by reference TRBV11-3 and TRBJ2-3, is EAGVVQSPRYKIIEKKQPVAFWCNPISGHNTLYWYLQNLGQGPELLIRYENEEAVDDSQLPKDRFSAERLKGVDSTLKIQPAELGDSAVYLCASSLGGDRTTDTQYFGPGTRLTVL.